The source of this T cell receptor beta chain is a study of T cells in Graves' hyperthyroidism and ophthalmopathy. Overall study: Peripheral blood was obtained at initial diagnosis, preceding any treatment. Whole-study findings and limits: Blood held most thyroid clonotypes expanded above 0.001 frequency.

This clonotype showed up just a few times. Antigen: not known. Authors of the study amplified TCR beta CDR3 regions from RNA transcripts. During a first-round RT-PCR of the TCR CDR3, the HTBI primer set was used. From the multiplex PCR reads, TCRdb called clonotypes with MiXCR, one entry per CDR3 protein. The data show some 320,000 distinct CDR3 sequences, with around 13% seen just once and 30% to 35% held by the top ten. The germline V gene has CDR1 MNHEY and CDR2 SMNVEV (reference sequence). V lost 2 bases and J lost 1, with 12 bases in between. The length of the CDR3 is 15 residues. The chain is built from TRBV27 and TRBJ2-7; no clear D gene. Material: blood. The source of this sequence is a woman aged 40 to 50 with Graves' ophthalmopathy. Written as DNA, the CDR3 is TGTGCCAGCAGTTTACGTAGGGTAGGGTCCTACGAGCAGTACTTC. Its translation: CASSLRRVGSYEQYF.